Listed below are T cell receptor beta chains from one sample, sequenced in a study of early T cells in non-severe SARS-CoV-2 infection. TCRdb re-derived calls from the 5' RACE reads in MiXCR, one entry per CDR3 protein. The top ten hold 6.5% to 8% of the sample, which has under 85,000 distinct CDR3 sequences, more than 4% seen once. The sample in question was whole blood, obtained at baseline. All receptors derive from an adult who was a healthcare worker with PCR-confirmed SARS-CoV-2 infection or an uninfected control (not recorded which). The conserved cysteine and the conserved F or W are not part of the CDR3 here. Each record gives: V gene, J gene, CDR3 protein.

TRBV12-3/TRBV12-4	TRBJ2-7	ASSLRSSGRAEGEQY
TRBV27	TRBJ1-5	ASSLSGYNQPQH
TRBV27	TRBJ2-7	ASSSSFGTYSYEQY
TRBV24-1	TRBJ2-2	ATRKEATGELF
TRBV12-3/TRBV12-4	TRBJ1-3	ASSLALYRGSGNTIY
TRBV11-2	TRBJ2-1	ASSLWIKAGEGNEQF
TRBV28	TRBJ1-5	ASSSGQPQH
TRBV7-3	TRBJ2-3	ASSLAGGSKDTQY
TRBV29-1	TRBJ2-3	SGDGRGDADTQY
TRBV9	TRBJ2-6	ASSVEAGANVLT
TRBV7-8	TRBJ1-6	ASSLGQSYDSPLH
TRBV4-1	TRBJ2-7	ASSQVFRDRGPEQY
TRBV28	TRBJ2-7	ASSGTDRGREQY
TRBV18	TRBJ1-5	ASASKGGLSNQPQH
TRBV3-1	TRBJ2-7	ASSQERTMISYEQY
TRBV20-1	TRBJ1-1	SAKTVNTEAF
TRBV7-8	TRBJ1-1	ASSNRDRGHTEAF
TRBV6-1	TRBJ2-7	AILIQVSSYEQY
TRBV25-1	TRBJ2-3	ASSDHWRKATDTQY
TRBV5-4	TRBJ2-3	ASSSIYEADTQY
TRBV12-5	TRBJ2-5	ASARQGKETQY
TRBV11-2	TRBJ2-1	ASTLARGPNNEQF
TRBV7-9	TRBJ2-7	ASSSRDRGHYEQY
TRBV6-1	TRBJ2-5	ASRRDSPGETQY
TRBV6-5	TRBJ2-7	ASTRSGLSYEQY
TRBV6-6	TRBJ2-5	ASSYSGTEETQY
TRBV29-1	TRBJ1-3	SVSASPSENTIY
TRBV6-6	TRBJ2-7	ASSYSHDFLSSYEQY
TRBV20-1	TRBJ1-1	SVFWTTNTEAF
TRBV7-8	TRBJ2-6	ASSFEQTDGANVLT
TRBV7-2	TRBJ2-3	ASSLALADVRNTQY
TRBV7-2	TRBJ2-3	ASRSRTSTDTQY
TRBV9	TRBJ1-1	ASSAGAMNTEAF